The clone carrying this T cell receptor (beta chain) was counted at least ten times. Its antigen is unknown. This entry is derived from a study of T cells in Graves' hyperthyroidism and ophthalmopathy. Regions amplified from RNA transcripts were the TCR beta CDR3 regions. TCR CDR3 underwent first-round RT-PCR with the HTBI primer set. A single record per CDR3 protein comes from TCRdb applying MiXCR to the multiplex PCR reads. Here the sample spans 500,000 to 800,000 distinct CDR3 sequences, about 14% being singletons. This CDR3 has 16 amino acids. Germline CDR1 MNHEY, CDR2 SVGEGT. The V end lost 1 base, the J end lost 1 base, and 13 bases lay between the germline ends. Study-wide results and limits: Prediction of ophthalmopathy progression came a median approximately 6.6 months pre-onset. Blood also contained most expanded thyroid clonotypes above 0.001.

Out of roughly 10 ml of fresh peripheral blood came the PBMCs. The clonotype was recovered from a woman aged 50 to 60 with Graves' ophthalmopathy. This chain joins TRBV6-2 or TRBV6-3 and TRBJ1-1; D perhaps matches TRBD1 (6 bases). Material for sequencing was blood. CDR3 loop: CASSYFRDTPNTEAFF. In DNA form, the CDR3 reads TGTGCCAGCAGTTACTTCCGGGACACCCCGAACACTGAAGCTTTCTTT.